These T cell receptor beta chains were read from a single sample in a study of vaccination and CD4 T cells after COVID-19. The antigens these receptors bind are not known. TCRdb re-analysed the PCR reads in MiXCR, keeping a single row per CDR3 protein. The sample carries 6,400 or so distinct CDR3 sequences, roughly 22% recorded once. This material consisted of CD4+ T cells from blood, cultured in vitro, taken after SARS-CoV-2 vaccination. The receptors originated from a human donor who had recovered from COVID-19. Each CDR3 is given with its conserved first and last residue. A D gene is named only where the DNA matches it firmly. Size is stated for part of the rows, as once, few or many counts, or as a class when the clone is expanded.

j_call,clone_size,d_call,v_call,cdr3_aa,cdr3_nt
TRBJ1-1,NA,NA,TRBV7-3,CASSPNRPGRGYTEAFF,TGTGCCAGCAGCCCGAACCGTCCGGGACGGGGTTACACTGAAGCTTTCTTT
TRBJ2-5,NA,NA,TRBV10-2,CASSERSSRETQYF,TGCGCCAGCAGTGAGAGGAGCTCCCGGGAGACCCAGTACTTC
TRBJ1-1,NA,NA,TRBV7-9,CASSATPTRNRANRKSEAFF,TGTGCCAGCAGCGCAACACCCACTCGGAACAGGGCGAATAGAAAGTCTGAAGCTTTCTTT
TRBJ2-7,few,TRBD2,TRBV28,CASSLFTSASEQYF,TGTGCCAGCAGTTTATTTACTAGCGCGAGCGAGCAGTACTTC
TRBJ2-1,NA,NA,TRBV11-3,CASSLDRVGSYNEQFF,TGTGCCAGCAGCCTGGACCGCGTAGGTTCCTACAATGAGCAGTTCTTC
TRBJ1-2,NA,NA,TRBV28,CASNRVMNYGYTF,TGTGCCAGCAATAGGGTGATGAACTATGGCTACACCTTC
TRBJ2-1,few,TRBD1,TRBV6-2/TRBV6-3,CASSTPNRGSSYNEQFF,TGTGCCAGCAGTACTCCGAACAGGGGGAGCTCCTACAATGAGCAGTTCTTC
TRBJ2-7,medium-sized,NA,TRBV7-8,CASTVDRRNYEQYF,TGTGCCAGTACCGTCGACAGACGCAACTACGAGCAGTACTTC
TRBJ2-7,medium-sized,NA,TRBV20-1,CSARRQASTYEQYF,TGCAGTGCTAGAAGACAGGCGAGTACCTACGAGCAGTACTTC
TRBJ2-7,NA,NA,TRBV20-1,CPQPDSSLLLCHQCVPAVGEQYF,NA
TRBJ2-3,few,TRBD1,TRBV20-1,CSAGGEPGQEVYRPDTQYF,TGCAGTGCTGGAGGGGAACCGGGACAGGAAGTTTATCGGCCAGATACGCAGTATTTT
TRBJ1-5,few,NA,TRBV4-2,CASSQEVYQPQHF,TGTGCCAGCAGCCAGGAGGTTTATCAGCCCCAGCATTTT
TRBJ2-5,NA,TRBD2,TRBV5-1,CASSWAGTSGETQYF,TGCGCCAGCAGCTGGGCCGGGACTAGCGGGGAGACCCAGTACTTC
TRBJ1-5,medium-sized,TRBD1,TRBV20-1,CSARVATGGGQPQHF,TGCAGTGCTAGAGTGGCGACAGGGGGCGGTCAGCCCCAGCATTTT
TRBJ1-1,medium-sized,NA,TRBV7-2,CASSPGTMNTEAFF,TGTGCCAGCAGCCCAGGGACGATGAACACTGAAGCTTTCTTT
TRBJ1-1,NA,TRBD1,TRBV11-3,CASRSSGTGTEAFF,TGTGCCAGCAGGTCCTCTGGGACAGGGACTGAAGCTTTCTTT
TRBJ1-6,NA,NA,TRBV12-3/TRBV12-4,CASSLGRAGSPLHF,TGTGCCAGCAGTTTGGGCAGGGCAGGTTCACCCCTCCACTTT
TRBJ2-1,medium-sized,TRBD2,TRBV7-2,CASSSPTVGTSGSSYNEQFF,TGTGCCAGCAGCTCCCCCACGGTGGGGACTAGCGGGAGCTCCTACAATGAGCAGTTCTTC
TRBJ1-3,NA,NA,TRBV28,CASTQYSGNTIYF,TGTGCCAGCACACAGTACTCTGGAAACACCATATATTTT
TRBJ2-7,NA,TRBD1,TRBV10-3,CASQGAGFLGEQYF,TGTGCCTCACAGGGGGCTGGGTTTTTGGGTGAGCAGTACTTC
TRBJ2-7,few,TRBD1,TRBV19,CASSIKQGLNEQYF,TGTGCCAGTAGTATTAAACAGGGGCTCAACGAGCAGTACTTC
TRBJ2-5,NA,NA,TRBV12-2,CASRLKGRTSGTSNMETQYF,TGTGCAAGTCGCTTAAAAGGGAGGACTAGCGGGACGTCCAATATGGAGACCCAGTACTTC
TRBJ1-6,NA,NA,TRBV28,CASTEGGGILNSPLHF,TGTGCCAGCACCGAAGGTGGCGGAATCTTAAATTCACCCCTCCACTTT
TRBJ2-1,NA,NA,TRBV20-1,CSAMVRNNEQFF,TGCAGTGCTATGGTGCGGAACAATGAGCAGTTCTTC
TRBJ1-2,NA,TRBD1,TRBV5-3,CARRSGQGADYGYTF,TGTGCCAGAAGATCGGGACAGGGCGCTGACTATGGCTACACCTTC
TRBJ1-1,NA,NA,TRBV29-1,CSVVTALSRNTEAFF,TGCAGCGTGGTTACAGCACTAAGCCGGAACACTGAAGCTTTCTTT
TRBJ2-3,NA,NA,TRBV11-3,CASSLGSSTDTQYF,TGTGCCAGCAGCTTGGGCAGTAGCACAGATACGCAGTATTTT
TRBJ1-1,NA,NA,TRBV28,CASSSSGDMNTEAFF,TGTGCCAGCAGTTCCTCAGGAGACATGAACACTGAAGCTTTCTTT
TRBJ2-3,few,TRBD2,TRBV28,CASSLLAGGADTQYF,TGTGCCAGCAGTTTACTAGCGGGAGGCGCAGATACGCAGTATTTT
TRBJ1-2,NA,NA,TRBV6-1,CASTPGDLLYGYTF,TGTGCCAGCACCCCGGGGGACCTACTCTATGGCTACACCTTC
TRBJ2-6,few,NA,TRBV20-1,CSARKGGTPGANVLTF,TGCAGTGCTAGAAAAGGGGGAACGCCTGGGGCCAACGTCCTGACTTTC
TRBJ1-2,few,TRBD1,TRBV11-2,CASSSTGQYGYTF,TGTGCCAGCAGCTCGACAGGGCAGTATGGCTACACCTTC
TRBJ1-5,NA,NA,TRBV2,CASSDSRNQPQHF,TGTGCCAGCAGTGACAGTCGCAATCAGCCCCAGCATTTT
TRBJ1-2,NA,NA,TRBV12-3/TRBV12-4,CASSMNRVYGYTF,TGTGCCAGCAGTATGAACAGGGTCTATGGCTACACCTTC
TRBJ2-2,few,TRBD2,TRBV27,CASSRLAGVGELFF,TGTGCCAGCAGTAGGCTAGCGGGAGTCGGGGAGCTGTTTTTT
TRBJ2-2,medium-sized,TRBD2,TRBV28,CASRTAGSGNVELFF,TGTGCCAGCAGGACAGCGGGTAGCGGGAATGTGGAGCTGTTTTTT
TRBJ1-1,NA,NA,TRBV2,CASSDRANTEAFF,TGTGCCAGCAGTGACAGGGCTAACACTGAAGCTTTCTTT
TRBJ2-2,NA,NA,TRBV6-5,CASSYGADTGELFF,TGTGCCAGCAGTTATGGGGCTGACACCGGGGAGCTGTTTTTT
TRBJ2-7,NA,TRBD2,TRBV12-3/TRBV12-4,CASSLGEGKAYEQYF,TGTGCCAGCAGTTTAGGGGAGGGTAAAGCCTACGAGCAGTACTTC
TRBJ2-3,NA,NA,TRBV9,CASSVTPGADTQYF,TGTGCCAGCAGCGTTACCCCAGGGGCAGATACGCAGTATTTT
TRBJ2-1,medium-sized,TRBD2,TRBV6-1,CASSLAGGEFF,TGTGCCAGCAGTCTAGCGGGAGGGGAGTTCTTC
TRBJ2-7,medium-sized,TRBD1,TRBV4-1,CASSQDRDRGYEQYF,TGCGCCAGCAGCCAAGACCGGGACAGGGGGTACGAGCAGTACTTC
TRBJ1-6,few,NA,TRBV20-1,CSARSGFTYNSPLHF,TGCAGTGCTAGGTCGGGTTTTACCTATAATTCACCCCTCCACTTT
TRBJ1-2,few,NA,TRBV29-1,CSVGESYGYTF,TGCAGCGTTGGAGAGAGCTATGGCTACACCTTC
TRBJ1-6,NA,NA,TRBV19,CASGDTAGKFDSPLHF,TGTGCCAGTGGTGACACAGCGGGGAAATTTGATTCACCCCTCCACTTT
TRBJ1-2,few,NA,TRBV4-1,CASSPERAGYRGYTF,TGCGCCAGCAGCCCCGAGCGGGCAGGGTACCGTGGCTACACCTTC
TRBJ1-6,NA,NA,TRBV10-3,CATRKGGGNSPLHF,TGTGCCACCCGTAAGGGCGGGGGTAATTCACCCCTCCACTTT
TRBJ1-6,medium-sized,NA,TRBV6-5,CASSYYGSGQRGPNSPLHF,TGTGCCAGCAGTTACTACGGGAGCGGACAACGGGGGCCAAATTCACCCCTCCACTTT
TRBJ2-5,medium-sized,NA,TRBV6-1,CASSLQGEGAQYF,TGTGCCAGCAGCCTACAGGGCGAGGGGGCCCAGTACTTC
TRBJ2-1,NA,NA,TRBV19,CASSIESGYRGSNEQFF,TGTGCCAGTAGTATAGAAAGTGGTTACCGGGGGAGCAATGAGCAGTTCTTC
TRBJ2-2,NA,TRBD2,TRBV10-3,CAIGGRHTGELFF,TGTGCCATCGGCGGGAGGCATACCGGGGAGCTGTTTTTT